Listed here are 16 T cell receptor beta chains from one sample, sequenced in a study of control samples from healthy donors and cancer patients. The protocol was immunoSEQ multiplex PCR, while the TCRdb copy is restricted to in-frame clones and leaves out a portion. The table includes tens of thousands of clones, over 75% detected once. Sequencing used PBMCs. The source is a woman in her sixties or seventies with lung cancer.

In nucleotides, the CDR3 is TGCGCCAGCAGCCAAGAGGGGTGGGGAAACACCATATATTTT. Amino acid sequence: CASSQEGWGNTIYF. The V gene is TRBV4-3, the J gene TRBJ1-3; unclear D gene. Between the trimmed V and J ends, which lost 0 bases and 4 bases, there was a span of 7 bases. The length of the CDR3 is 14 residues. Germline assignment: CDR1 LGHNA and CDR2 YSLEER.

V is TRBV6-5 and J is TRBJ2-2; tentative D call: TRBD1 (5 bases). V lost 6 bases, J lost 6 bases, and 8 bases lay in between. The CDR3 covers 12 residues. From germline, CDR1 is MNHEY and CDR2 SVGAGI. This CDR3 is CASRPGPGELFF. DNA for the CDR3: TGTGCCAGCAGACCAGGGCCCGGGGAGCTGTTTTTT.

The chain combines TRBV28 with TRBJ2-7, with D hard to call. Trimming took 6 bases from V and 6 from J, leaving 12 bases between them. This CDR3 region has 12 residues. From germline, CDR1 is MDHEN and CDR2 SYDVKM. The CDR3 bases are TGTGCCAGCAGCCCGGGCCCCACCGAGCAGTACTTC. Protein: CASSPGPTEQYF.

V and J are TRBV6-4 and TRBJ2-3; D gene unclear. Trimming shortened V by 0 bases and J by 0 bases, and 10 bases separated the two germline ends. This CDR3 has 16 amino acids. From germline, CDR1 is MRHNA and CDR2 SNTAGT. In DNA, the CDR3 is TGTGCCAGCAGTGACTCGATCAGGTCGAGCACAGATACGCAGTATTTT. This translates into CASSDSIRSSTDTQYF.

V is TRBV19 and J is TRBJ1-4; 7 bases are a match to TRBD1. Trimming at V came to 5 bases and at J to 2 bases, leaving 11 bases not matched to a gene. The CDR3 sequence is 17 residues long. Germline assignment: CDR1 LNHDA and CDR2 SQIVND (reference sequence). The CDR3 here is CASSARQGFRTNEKLFF. CDR3 in DNA: TGTGCCAGTAGTGCCCGACAGGGTTTCCGCACTAATGAAAAACTGTTTTTT.

The genes are TRBV14 and TRBJ2-2; 8 nucleotides agree with TRBD2. Germline CDR1 reads SGHDN; CDR2 reads FVKESK. V shed 3 bases, J shed 3 bases, and the junction held 6 bases outside the gene matches. This CDR3 region has 16 residues. The CDR3 loop reads CASSHRLARYTGELFF. CDR3 coding DNA: TGTGCCAGCAGCCACCGACTAGCGAGGTACACCGGGGAGCTGTTTTTT.

The V and J genes are TRBV19 and TRBJ2-5, with a tentative D call TRBD2 (6 bases). V was cut by 2 bases and J by 3 bases, with 10 bases left in between. Germline V gene data show CDR1 as LNHDA and CDR2 as SQIVND (reference sequence). The CDR3 loop spans 14 amino acids. The CDR3 nucleotides are TGTGCCAGTAGTATACCAGGGAGGAAAGAGACCCAGTACTTC. Translating it yields CASSIPGRKETQYF.

The J gene is TRBJ2-7, the V gene TRBV7-9, with D possibly matching TRBD1 (5 bases). V was pared by 2 bases and J by 2 bases, with 10 bases between. Germline V CDR1 and CDR2: SEHNR, FQNEAQ (reference sequence). CDR3 length: 14 residues. Here the CDR3 reads CASSLRQGPYEQYF. The DNA of the CDR3 is TGTGCCAGCAGCTTACGGCAGGGCCCCTACGAGCAGTACTTC. The full variable domain, in which reference TRBV7-9 and TRBJ2-7 provide the parts outside the CDR3, is DTGVSQNPRHKITKRGQNVTFRCDPISEHNRLYWYRQTLGQGPEFLTYFQNEAQLEKSRLLSDRFSAERPKGSFSTLEIQRTEQGDSAMYLCASSLRQGPYEQYFGPGTRLTVT.

This clone showed up just once. V and J are TRBV2 and TRBJ1-1; 9 bases are shared with TRBD1. Germline CDR1 SNHLY, CDR2 FYNNEI. The junction had 8 bases not matched to a gene; V was cut back by 7 bases and J by 8 bases. The CDR3 runs 13 residues. The CDR3 region is CASTGEGTGEAFF. CDR3 nucleotides: TGTGCCAGCACTGGGGAAGGGACAGGGGAAGCTTTCTTT.

The chain combines TRBV25-1 with TRBJ2-7; 8 bases are shared with TRBD1. This CDR3 contains 14 residues. Germline-derived CDR1 and CDR2 are MGHDK and SYGVNS. Trimming removed 6 bases from V and 0 bases from J; junction bases left unmatched: 4. CDR3 loop: CASRQGGNSYEQYF. CDR3 nucleotide sequence: TGTGCCAGCAGACAGGGGGGAAACTCCTACGAGCAGTACTTC.

This clone appeared once. The chain uses TRBV27 and TRBJ1-1, with D possibly TRBD1 on 6 matching bases. The CDR3 is 17 amino acids. V shed 5 bases and J shed 0 bases, with 19 bases lying between them. Germline V gene sequence: CDR1 MNHEY, CDR2 SMNVEV (reference sequence). CDR3 coding DNA: TGTGCCAGCAGTCCTCTTGACAGGCGGGTTCTGAACACTGAAGCTTTCTTT. Translation: CASSPLDRRVLNTEAFF.

V usage is TRBV7-9 and J usage is TRBJ1-4; D unclear. CDR1 and CDR2 (germline): SEHNR, FQNEAQ (reference sequence). The CDR3 is 14 residues long. Trimming removed 6 bases at V and 7 bases at J, with 15 bases between. CDR3 DNA: TGTGCCAGCAGTTCAGGCCTCATAGGTGAAAAACTGTTTTTT. This encodes CASSSGLIGEKLFF.

The genes are TRBV2 and TRBJ2-3; either TRBD1 or TRBD2 may supply D (5 bases each). V dropped 4 bases and J dropped 5 bases, with 7 bases sitting between them. This CDR3 spans 12 amino acids. The V gene's germline CDR1 is SNHLY and CDR2 FYNNEI. In DNA, the CDR3 is TGTGCCAGCAGTGGGGGGAGAGATACGCAGTATTTT. Encoded protein: CASSGGRDTQYF.

This sequence joins TRBV5-1 and TRBJ2-7; no clear D gene. The CDR3 is 14 amino acids. V lost 5 bases and J 1 base, leaving 13 bases between the germline ends. CDR1 and CDR2 (germline): SGHRS, YFSETQ. The DNA of the CDR3 is TGCGCCAGCAGTGTTCGGACGTCGTCCTACGAGCAGTACTTC. Amino acid sequence: CASSVRTSSYEQYF. Supplemented by reference TRBV5-1 and TRBJ2-7, the full variable domain reads KAGVTQTPRYLIKTRGQQVTLSCSPISGHRSVSWYQQTPGQGLQFLFEYFSETQRNKGNFPGRFSGRQFSNSRSEMNVSTLELGDSALYLCASSVRTSSYEQYFGPGTRLTVT.

This clone showed up just once. This chain links TRBV3-1 (or the pseudogene TRBV3-2) with TRBJ2-3; TRBD2 is a possible D gene (6 bases). Deletions cut 8 bases from V and 9 bases from J, with 15 bases between. The CDR3 is 12 residues long. CDR1 and CDR2 from the germline V gene are LGHDT and YNNKEL (reference sequence). CDR3 bases: TGTGCCAGCGGTGGAGGGAAGGGGACGCAGTATTTT. Translation: CASGGGKGTQYF.

The chain links TRBV7-9 to TRBJ2-5, with D unresolved. The ends were cut back, 5 bases at V and 7 bases at J, with 17 bases in the middle. This CDR3 has 14 amino acids. The germline CDR1 and CDR2 sequences are SEHNR and FQNEAQ (reference sequence). The CDR3 sequence: CASSPKVGVGTQYF. CDR3 nucleotides: TGTGCCAGCAGCCCAAAGGTTGGGGTGGGGACCCAGTACTTC.